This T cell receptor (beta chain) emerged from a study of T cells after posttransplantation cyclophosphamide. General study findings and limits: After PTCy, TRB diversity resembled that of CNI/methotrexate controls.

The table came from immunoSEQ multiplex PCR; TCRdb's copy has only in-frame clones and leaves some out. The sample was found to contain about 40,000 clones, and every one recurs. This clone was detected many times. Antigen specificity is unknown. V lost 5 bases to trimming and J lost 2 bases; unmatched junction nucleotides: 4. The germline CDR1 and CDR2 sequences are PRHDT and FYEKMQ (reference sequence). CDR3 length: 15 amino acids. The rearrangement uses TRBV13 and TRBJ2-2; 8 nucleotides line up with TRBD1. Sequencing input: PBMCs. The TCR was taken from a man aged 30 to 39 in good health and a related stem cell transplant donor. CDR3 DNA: TGTGCCAGCAGCCCAGGGACAGGTAACACCGGGGAGCTGTTTTTT. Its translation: CASSPGTGNTGELFF.